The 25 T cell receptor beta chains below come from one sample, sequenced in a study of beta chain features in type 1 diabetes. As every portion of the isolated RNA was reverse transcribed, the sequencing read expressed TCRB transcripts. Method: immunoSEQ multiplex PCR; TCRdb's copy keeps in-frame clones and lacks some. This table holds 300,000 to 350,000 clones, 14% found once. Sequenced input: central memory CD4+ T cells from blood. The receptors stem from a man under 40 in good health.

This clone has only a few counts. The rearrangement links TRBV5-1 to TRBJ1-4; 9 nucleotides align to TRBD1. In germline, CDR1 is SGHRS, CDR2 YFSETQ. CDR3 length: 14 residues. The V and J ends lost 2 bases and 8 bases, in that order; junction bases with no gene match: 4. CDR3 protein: CASSFGTGIEKLFF. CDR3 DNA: TGCGCCAGCAGCTTCGGGACAGGGATCGAAAAACTGTTTTTT.

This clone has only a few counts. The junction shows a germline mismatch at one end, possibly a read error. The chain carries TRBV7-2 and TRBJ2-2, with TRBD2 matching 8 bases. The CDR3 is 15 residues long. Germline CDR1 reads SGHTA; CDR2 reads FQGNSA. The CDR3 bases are TGTGCCAGCAGCCAACTTAGCGGGAACCCCGGGGAGCTGTTTTTT. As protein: CASSQLSGNPGELFF.

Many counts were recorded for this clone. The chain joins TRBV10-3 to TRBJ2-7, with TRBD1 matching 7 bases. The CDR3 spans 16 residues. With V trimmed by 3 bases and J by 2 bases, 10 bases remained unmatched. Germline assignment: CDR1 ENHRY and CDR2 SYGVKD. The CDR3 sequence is CAISDPNRGGTYEQYV. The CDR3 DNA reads TGTGCCATCAGTGACCCGAATCGAGGGGGCACCTACGAGCAGTACGTC.

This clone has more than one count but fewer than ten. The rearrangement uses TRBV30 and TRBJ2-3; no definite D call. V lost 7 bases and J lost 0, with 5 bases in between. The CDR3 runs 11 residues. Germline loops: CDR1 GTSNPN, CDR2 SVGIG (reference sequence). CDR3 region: CAFSSTDTQYF. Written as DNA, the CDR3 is TGTGCCTTTTCTAGCACAGATACGCAGTATTTT.

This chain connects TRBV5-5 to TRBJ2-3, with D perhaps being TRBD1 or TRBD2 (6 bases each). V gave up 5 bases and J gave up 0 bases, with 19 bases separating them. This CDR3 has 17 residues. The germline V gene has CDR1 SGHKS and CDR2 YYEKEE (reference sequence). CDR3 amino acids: CASRKRPGGWSTDTQYF. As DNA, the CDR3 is TGTGCCAGCAGAAAGCGGCCCGGGGGCTGGAGCACAGATACGCAGTATTTT.

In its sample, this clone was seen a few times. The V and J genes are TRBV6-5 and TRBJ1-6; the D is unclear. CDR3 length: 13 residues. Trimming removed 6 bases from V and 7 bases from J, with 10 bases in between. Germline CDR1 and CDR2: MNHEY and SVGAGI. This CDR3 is CASRNPKNSPLHF. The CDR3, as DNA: TGTGCCAGCAGAAACCCAAAAAATTCACCCCTCCACTTT.

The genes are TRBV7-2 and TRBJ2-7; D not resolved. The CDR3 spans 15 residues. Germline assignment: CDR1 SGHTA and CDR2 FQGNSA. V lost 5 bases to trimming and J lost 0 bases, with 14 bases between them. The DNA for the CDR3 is TGTGCCAGCAGCCCGCCCTCCAGGAGCTCCTACGAGCAGTACTTC. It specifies CASSPPSRSSYEQYF.

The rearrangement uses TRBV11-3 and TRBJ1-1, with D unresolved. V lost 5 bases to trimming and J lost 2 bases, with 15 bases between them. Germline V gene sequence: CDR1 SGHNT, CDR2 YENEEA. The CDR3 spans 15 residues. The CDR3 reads CASSPYSVVNTEAFF. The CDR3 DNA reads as TGTGCCAGCAGCCCATACTCAGTCGTTAACACTGAAGCTTTCTTT.

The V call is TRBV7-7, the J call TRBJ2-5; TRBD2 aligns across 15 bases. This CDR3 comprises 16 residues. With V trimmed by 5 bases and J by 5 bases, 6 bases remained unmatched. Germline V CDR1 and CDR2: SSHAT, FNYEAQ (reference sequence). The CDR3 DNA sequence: TGTGCCAGCAGCGCCGGACTAGCGGGGGGGACGGAGACCCAGTACTTC. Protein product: CASSAGLAGGTETQYF.

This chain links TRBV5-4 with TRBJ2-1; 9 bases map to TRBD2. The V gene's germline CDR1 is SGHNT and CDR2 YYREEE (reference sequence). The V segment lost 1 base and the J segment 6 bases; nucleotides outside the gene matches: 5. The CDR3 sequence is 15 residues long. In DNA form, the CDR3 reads TGTGCCAGCAGCTTGACCAGCGGGAGGATCAATGAGCAGTTCTTC. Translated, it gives CASSLTSGRINEQFF.

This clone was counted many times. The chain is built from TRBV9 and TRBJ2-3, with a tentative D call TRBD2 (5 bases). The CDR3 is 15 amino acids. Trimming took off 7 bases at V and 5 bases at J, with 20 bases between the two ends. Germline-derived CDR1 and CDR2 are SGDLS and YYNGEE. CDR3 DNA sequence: TGTGCCAGCTCTCCCTGGGGTTTAGGAGGAGATACGCAGTATTTT. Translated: CASSPWGLGGDTQYF.

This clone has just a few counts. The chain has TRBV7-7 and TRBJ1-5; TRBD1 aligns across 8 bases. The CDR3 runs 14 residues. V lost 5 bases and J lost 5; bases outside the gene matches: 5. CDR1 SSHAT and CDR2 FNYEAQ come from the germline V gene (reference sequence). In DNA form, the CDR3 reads TGTGCCAGCAGCCAGGGGGCTGTGTATCAGCCCCAGCATTTT. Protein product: CASSQGAVYQPQHF.

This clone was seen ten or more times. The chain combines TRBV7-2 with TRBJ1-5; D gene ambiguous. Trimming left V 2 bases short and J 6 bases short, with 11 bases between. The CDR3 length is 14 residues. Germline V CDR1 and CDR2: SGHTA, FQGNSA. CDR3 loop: CASSLSPVPQPQHF. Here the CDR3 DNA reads TGTGCCAGCAGCTTATCACCAGTTCCTCAGCCCCAGCATTTT.

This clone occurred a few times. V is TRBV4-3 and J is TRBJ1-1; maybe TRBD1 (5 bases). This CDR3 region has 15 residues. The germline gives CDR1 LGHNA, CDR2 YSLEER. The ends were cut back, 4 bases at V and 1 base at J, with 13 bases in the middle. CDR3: CASSRGSPGNTEAFF. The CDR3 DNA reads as TGCGCCAGCAGCCGGGGGTCGCCGGGGAACACTGAAGCTTTCTTT.

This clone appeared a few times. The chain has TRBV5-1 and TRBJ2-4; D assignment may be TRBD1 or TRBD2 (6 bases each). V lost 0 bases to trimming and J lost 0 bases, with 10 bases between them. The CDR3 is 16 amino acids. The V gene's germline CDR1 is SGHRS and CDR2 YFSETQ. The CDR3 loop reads CASSLDGGPAKNIQYF. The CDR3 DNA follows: TGCGCCAGCAGCTTGGACGGGGGCCCAGCCAAAAACATTCAGTACTTC.

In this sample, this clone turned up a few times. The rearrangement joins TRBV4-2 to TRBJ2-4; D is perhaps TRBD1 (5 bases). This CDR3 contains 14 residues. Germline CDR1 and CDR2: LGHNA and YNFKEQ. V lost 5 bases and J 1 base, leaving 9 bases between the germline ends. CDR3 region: CASSYSGAKNIQYF. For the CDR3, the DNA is TGTGCCAGCAGCTACTCAGGGGCCAAAAACATTCAGTACTTC.

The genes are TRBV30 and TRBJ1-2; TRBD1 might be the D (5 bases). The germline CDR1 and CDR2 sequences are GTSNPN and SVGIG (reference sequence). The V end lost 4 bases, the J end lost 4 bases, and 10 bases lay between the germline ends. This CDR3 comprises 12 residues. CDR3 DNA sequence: TGTGCCTGGACAGACAGCCCCTATGGCTACACCTTC. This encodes CAWTDSPYGYTF.

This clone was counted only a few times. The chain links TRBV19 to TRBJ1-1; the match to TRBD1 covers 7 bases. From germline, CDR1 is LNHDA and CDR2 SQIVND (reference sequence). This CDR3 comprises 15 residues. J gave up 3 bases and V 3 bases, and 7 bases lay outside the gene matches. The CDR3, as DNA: TGTGCCAGTAGTATTGGACAGGTTCGGCACACTGAAGCTTTCTTT. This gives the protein CASSIGQVRHTEAFF.

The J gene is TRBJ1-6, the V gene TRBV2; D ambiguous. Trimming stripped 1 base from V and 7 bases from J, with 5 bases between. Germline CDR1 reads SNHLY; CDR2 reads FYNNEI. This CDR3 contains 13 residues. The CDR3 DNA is TGTGCCAGCAGTGAAGAGAGAAATTCACCCCTCCACTTT. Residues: CASSEERNSPLHF. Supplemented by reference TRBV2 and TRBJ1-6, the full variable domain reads EPEVTQTPSHQVTQMGQEVILRCVPISNHLYFYWYRQILGQKVEFLVSFYNNEISEKSEIFDDQFSVERPDGSNFTLKIRSTKLEDSAMYFCASSEERNSPLHFGNGTRLTVT.

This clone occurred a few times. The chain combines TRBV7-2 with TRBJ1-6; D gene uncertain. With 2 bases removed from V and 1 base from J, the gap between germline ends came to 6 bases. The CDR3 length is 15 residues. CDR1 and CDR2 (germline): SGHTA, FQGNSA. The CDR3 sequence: CASSLRGSYNSPLHF. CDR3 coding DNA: TGTGCCAGCAGCTTACGTGGATCCTATAATTCACCCCTCCACTTT.

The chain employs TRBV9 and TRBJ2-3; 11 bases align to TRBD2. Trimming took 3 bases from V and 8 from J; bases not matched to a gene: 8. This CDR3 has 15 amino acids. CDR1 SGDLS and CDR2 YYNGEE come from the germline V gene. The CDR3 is CASSGGLAGGSTQYF. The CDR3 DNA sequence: TGTGCCAGCAGCGGTGGTCTAGCGGGAGGCAGTACGCAGTATTTT.

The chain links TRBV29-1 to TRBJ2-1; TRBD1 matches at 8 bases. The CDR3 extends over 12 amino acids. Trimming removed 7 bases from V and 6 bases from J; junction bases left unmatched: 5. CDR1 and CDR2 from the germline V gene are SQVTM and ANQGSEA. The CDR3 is CSGRTGPNEQFF. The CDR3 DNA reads TGCAGCGGCCGGACAGGGCCCAATGAGCAGTTCTTC.

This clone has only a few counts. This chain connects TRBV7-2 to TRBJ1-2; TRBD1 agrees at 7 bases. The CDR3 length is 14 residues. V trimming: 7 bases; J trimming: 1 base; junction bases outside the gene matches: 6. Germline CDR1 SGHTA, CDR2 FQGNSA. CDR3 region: CASIAGTVNYGYTF. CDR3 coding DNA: TGTGCCAGCATCGCCGGGACAGTTAACTATGGCTACACCTTC. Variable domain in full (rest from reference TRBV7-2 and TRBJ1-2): GAGVSQSPSNKVTEKGKDVELRCDPISGHTALYWYRQSLGQGLEFLIYFQGNSAPDKSGLPSDRFSAERTGGSVSTLTIQRTQQEDSAVYLCASIAGTVNYGYTFGSGTRLTVV.

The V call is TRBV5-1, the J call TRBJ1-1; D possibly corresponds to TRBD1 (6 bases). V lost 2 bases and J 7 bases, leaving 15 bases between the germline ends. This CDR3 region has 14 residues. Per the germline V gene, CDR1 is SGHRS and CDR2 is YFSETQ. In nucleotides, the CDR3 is TGCGCCAGCAGCTTTTCAGGGGATCTTGGTGAAGCTTTCTTT. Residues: CASSFSGDLGEAFF.

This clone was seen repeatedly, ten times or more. Written as DNA, the CDR3 is TGTGCCAGCAGCCGGGATGGCGATTTCTTCAACGAGCAGTACTTC. Protein: CASSRDGDFFNEQYF. V gene TRBV7-2 combines with J gene TRBJ2-7; D possibly corresponds to TRBD2 (5 bases). The CDR3 consists of 15 residues. V was clipped by 5 bases and J by 5 bases, with 19 bases between them. Germline V CDR1 and CDR2: SGHTA, FQGNSA.